These T cell receptor beta chains were read from a single sample in a study of cytomegalovirus exposure and HLA in healthy donors. The data were produced by immunoSEQ multiplex PCR, yet TCRdb's version contains in-frame clones alone and is incomplete. The repertoire has about 120,000 clones, around 77% of them found once; the top ten carry 4.9%. The sample comprised PBMCs. These receptors were taken from a man in his fifties in good health and CMV-seropositive. The CDR3 runs from the conserved cysteine through the conserved F or W. The D gene is left open where the match is weak. Some rows mark clone size as missing; the rest say once, few, many or name a class of expanded clone.

abundance	v_gene	j_gene	d_gene	CDR3nt	CDR3aa
NA	TRBV4-1	TRBJ2-1	NA	TGCGCCAGCAGCCAAGAAAGGGGCCTCTACAATGAGCAGTTCTTC	CASSQERGLYNEQFF
NA	TRBV7-3	TRBJ2-1	TRBD1	TGTGCCAGCAGCCCTACAGGGGGCCCCTACAATGAGCAGTTCTTC	CASSPTGGPYNEQFF
NA	TRBV30	TRBJ2-7	NA	TGTGCCTGGAGTGTGGGGGCTGTCTACGAGCAGTACTTC	CAWSVGAVYEQYF
NA	TRBV6-6	TRBJ2-7	TRBD1	TGTGCCAGCAGGTACTCCGGACAGGGTGTAAGCTACGAGCAGTACTTC	CASRYSGQGVSYEQYF
NA	TRBV28	TRBJ1-2	NA	TGTGCCAGCGGAAGACTAGATGGCTACACCTTC	CASGRLDGYTF
once	TRBV5-1	TRBJ2-7	TRBD2	TGCGCCAGCAGCTTAACGGGAGGGCCCTACGAGCAGTACTTC	CASSLTGGPYEQYF
NA	TRBV14	TRBJ1-6	TRBD1	TGTGCCAGCAGTCGACAGGGGGCCGGGGTATCACCCCTCCACTTT	CASSRQGAGVSPLHF
NA	TRBV5-1	TRBJ1-3	TRBD1	TGCGCCAGCAGCACGGGACAGGGAGCAAACACCATATATTTT	CASSTGQGANTIYF
few	TRBV7-2	TRBJ2-1	TRBD2	TGTGCCAGCAGCTCGGCGGGAGTCCCCTACAATGAGCAGTTCTTC	CASSSAGVPYNEQFF
NA	TRBV4-2	TRBJ2-7	NA	TGTGCCAGCAGCCAATACCCTGACAGAAACTACGAGCAGTACTTC	CASSQYPDRNYEQYF
NA	TRBV5-6	TRBJ2-2	TRBD1	TGTGCCAGCAGCTTGCGGAGACAGGGGACCGGGGAGCTGTTTTTT	CASSLRRQGTGELFF
NA	TRBV10-2	TRBJ1-5	NA	TGCGCCAGCAGTGAGGGAGGGGAGCCCCAGCATTTT	CASSEGGEPQHF
once	TRBV6-1	TRBJ2-6	NA	TGTGCCAGCAGTGAACAGGGGTCTGGGGCCAACGTCCTGACTTTC	CASSEQGSGANVLTF
NA	TRBV5-1	TRBJ2-7	NA	TGCGCCAGCAGGGGGCCTATCCGCGAGCAGTACTTC	CASRGPIREQYF
NA	TRBV5-1	TRBJ1-2	TRBD1	TGCGCCAGCAGCTTGGCAGGGACAGGGGATGGCTACACCTTC	CASSLAGTGDGYTF
NA	TRBV4-1	TRBJ2-7	NA	TGCGCCAGCAGCCAAGGCTACAGGGTTTCCGAGCAGTACTTC	CASSQGYRVSEQYF
NA	TRBV7-9	TRBJ1-2	TRBD1	TGTGCCAGCAGCCCAGGGGGCCGGGGCTACACCTTC	CASSPGGRGYTF
NA	TRBV19	TRBJ2-7	NA	TGTGCCAGTACCCCCTCCCCTAGCTCCTACGAGCAGTACTTC	CASTPSPSSYEQYF
NA	TRBV7-9	TRBJ1-2	NA	TGTGCCAGCAGCAGAGAAACGGGGAATTGGGGCTACACCTTC	CASSRETGNWGYTF
NA	TRBV5-1	TRBJ2-5	TRBD1	TGCGCCAGCAACCGACAGGGGGCACAGGGAGAGACCCAGTACTTC	CASNRQGAQGETQYF
few	TRBV5-1	TRBJ2-7	TRBD2	TGCGCCAGCAGCCTTAGCGGGAGGGCCTACGAGCAGTACTTC	CASSLSGRAYEQYF
NA	TRBV7-9	TRBJ1-2	TRBD1	TGTGCCAGCAGCTCCTTCGGGACAGTTAACTATGGCTACACCTTC	CASSSFGTVNYGYTF
NA	TRBV30	TRBJ2-3	TRBD1	TGTGCCTGGAGCGTTGGGGCTAGGGGGCCAGGCACAGATACGCAGTATTTT	CAWSVGARGPGTDTQYF
NA	TRBV18	TRBJ1-2	NA	TGTGCCAGTTCACAGGAGACCTATGGCTACACCTTC	CASSQETYGYTF
once	TRBV7-9	TRBJ2-5	NA	TGTGCCAGCAGCCTCCAGGAGACCCAGTACTTC	CASSLQETQYF
NA	TRBV11-2	TRBJ1-5	NA	TGTGCCAGCAGCTTAGATCTGTTTCAGCCCCAGCATTTT	CASSLDLFQPQHF
NA	TRBV14	TRBJ2-2	NA	TGTGCCAGCAGCCCCCCTCTCCCCTACACCGGGGAGCTGTTTTTT	CASSPPLPYTGELFF
NA	TRBV30	TRBJ2-1	TRBD2	TGTGCCTGGAGTGCAAAAGGACTAGCGGGAGTTGAGCAGTTCTTC	CAWSAKGLAGVEQFF
few	TRBV18	TRBJ2-2	TRBD2	TGTGCCAGCTCACCTGGCCTAGCGGGGAACACCGGGGAGCTGTTTTTT	CASSPGLAGNTGELFF
NA	TRBV18	TRBJ2-5	NA	TGTGCCAGCTCACCACGGGGCGGTCCAGAGACCCAGTACTTC	CASSPRGGPETQYF
NA	TRBV5-6	TRBJ1-3	NA	TGTGCCAGCAGCTTGGTAGGCGGCTCTGGAAACACCATATATTTT	CASSLVGGSGNTIYF
once	TRBV30	TRBJ1-5	NA	TGTGCCTGGAGTGTAAGTTCGGGGGTTCAACAGCCCCAGCATTTT	CAWSVSSGVQQPQHF
NA	TRBV9	TRBJ2-3	TRBD2	TGTGCCAGCAGCATTCTAGCGGGAGTGGCAGATACGCAGTATTTT	CASSILAGVADTQYF
NA	TRBV6-1	TRBJ2-2	TRBD1	TGTGCCAGCAGTGGTGGGACAGATCTTCGGAGCGGGGAGCTGTTTTTT	CASSGGTDLRSGELFF
NA	TRBV2	TRBJ1-5	NA	TGTGCCAGCAGTGAAGCCGGCAGGAGCAATCAGCCCCAGCATTTT	CASSEAGRSNQPQHF
NA	TRBV7-8	TRBJ1-1	TRBD1	TGTGCCAGCACCTTCCGGGGGACAGGGGCGAACACTGAAGCTTTCTTT	CASTFRGTGANTEAFF
NA	TRBV10-3	TRBJ2-1	TRBD2	TGTGCCATCAGCTTAGCCGGGACTAGCGGCGACAATGAGCAGTTCTTC	CAISLAGTSGDNEQFF
NA	TRBV28	TRBJ1-1	NA	TGTGCCAGCAGTTTAGAGTACACTGAAGCTTTCTTT	CASSLEYTEAFF